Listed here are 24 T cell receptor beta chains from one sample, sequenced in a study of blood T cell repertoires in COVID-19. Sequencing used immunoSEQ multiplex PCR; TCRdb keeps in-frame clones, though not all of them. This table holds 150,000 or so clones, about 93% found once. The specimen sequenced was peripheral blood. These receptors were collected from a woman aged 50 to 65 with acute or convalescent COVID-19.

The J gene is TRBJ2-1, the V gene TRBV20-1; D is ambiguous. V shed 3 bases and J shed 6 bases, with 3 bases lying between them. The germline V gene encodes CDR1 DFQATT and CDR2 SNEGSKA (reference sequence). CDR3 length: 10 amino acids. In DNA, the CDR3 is TGCAGTGCTAGCTTCAATGAGCAGTTCTTC. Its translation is CSASFNEQFF.

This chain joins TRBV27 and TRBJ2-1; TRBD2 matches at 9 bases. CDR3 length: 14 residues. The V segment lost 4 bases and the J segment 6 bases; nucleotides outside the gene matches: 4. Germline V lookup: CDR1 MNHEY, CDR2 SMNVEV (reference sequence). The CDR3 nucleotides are TGTGCCAGCAGTTGGCTAGCGGGAATCAATGAGCAGTTCTTC. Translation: CASSWLAGINEQFF.

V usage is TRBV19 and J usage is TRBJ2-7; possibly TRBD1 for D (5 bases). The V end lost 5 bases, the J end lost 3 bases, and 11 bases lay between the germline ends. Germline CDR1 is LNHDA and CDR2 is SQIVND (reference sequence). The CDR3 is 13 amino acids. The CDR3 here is CASSARALYEQYF. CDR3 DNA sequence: TGTGCCAGTAGTGCCAGGGCCCTCTACGAGCAGTACTTC.

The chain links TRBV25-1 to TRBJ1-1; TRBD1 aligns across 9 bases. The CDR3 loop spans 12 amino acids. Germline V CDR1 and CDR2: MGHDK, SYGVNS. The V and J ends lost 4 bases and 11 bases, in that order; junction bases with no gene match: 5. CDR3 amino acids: CASSARTGVAFF. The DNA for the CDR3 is TGTGCCAGCAGTGCCCGGACAGGGGTCGCTTTCTTT.

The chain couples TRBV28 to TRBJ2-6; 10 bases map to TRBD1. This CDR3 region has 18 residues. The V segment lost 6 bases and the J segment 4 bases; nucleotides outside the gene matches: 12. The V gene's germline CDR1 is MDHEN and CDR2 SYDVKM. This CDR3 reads CASRGSSGQGTGANVLTF. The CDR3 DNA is TGTGCCAGCAGGGGTTCCTCGGGACAGGGGACCGGGGCCAACGTCCTGACTTTC.

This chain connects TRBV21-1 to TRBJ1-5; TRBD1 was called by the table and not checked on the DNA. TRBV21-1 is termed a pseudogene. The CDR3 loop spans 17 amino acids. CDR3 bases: TGTGCCAGCAGCAATACAGGGTTTTTGGGGAGCAATCAGCCCCAGCATTTT. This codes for CASSNTGFLGSNQPQHF.

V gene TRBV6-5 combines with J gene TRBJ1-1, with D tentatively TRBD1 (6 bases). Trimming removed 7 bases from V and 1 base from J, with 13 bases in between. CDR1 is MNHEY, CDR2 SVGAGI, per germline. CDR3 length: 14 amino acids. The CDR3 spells CASKSQTGNTEAFF. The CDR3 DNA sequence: TGTGCCAGCAAATCACAGACAGGGAACACTGAAGCTTTCTTT.

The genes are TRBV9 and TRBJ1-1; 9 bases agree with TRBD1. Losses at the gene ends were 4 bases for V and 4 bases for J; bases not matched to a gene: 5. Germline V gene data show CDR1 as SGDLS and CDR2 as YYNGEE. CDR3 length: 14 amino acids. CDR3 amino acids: CASSLRTGATEAFF. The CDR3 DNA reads TGTGCCAGCAGCCTGCGGACAGGGGCCACTGAAGCTTTCTTT.

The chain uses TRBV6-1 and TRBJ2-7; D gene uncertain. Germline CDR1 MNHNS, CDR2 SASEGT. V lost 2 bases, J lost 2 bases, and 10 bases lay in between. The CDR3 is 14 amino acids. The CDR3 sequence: CASSEQVTTYEQYF. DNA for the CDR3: TGTGCCAGCAGTGAACAGGTGACCACCTACGAGCAGTACTTC.

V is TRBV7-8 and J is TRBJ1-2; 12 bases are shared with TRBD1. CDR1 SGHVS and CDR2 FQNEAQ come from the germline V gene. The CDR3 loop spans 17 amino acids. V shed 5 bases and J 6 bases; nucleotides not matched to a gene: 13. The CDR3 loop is CASSPGTGGPGEDGYTF. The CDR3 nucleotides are TGTGCCAGCAGCCCCGGGACAGGGGGCCCCGGAGAAGATGGCTACACCTTC.

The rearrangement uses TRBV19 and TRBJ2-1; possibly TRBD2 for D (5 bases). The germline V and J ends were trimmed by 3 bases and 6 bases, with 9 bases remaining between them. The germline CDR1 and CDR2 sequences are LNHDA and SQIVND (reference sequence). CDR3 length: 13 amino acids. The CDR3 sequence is CASSIPRGNEQFF. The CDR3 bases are TGTGCCAGTAGTATTCCCCGGGGCAATGAGCAGTTCTTC.

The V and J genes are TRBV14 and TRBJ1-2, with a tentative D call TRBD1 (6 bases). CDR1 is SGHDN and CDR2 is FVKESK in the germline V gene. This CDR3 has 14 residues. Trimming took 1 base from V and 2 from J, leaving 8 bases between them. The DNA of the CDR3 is TGTGCCAGCAGCCAAGCAGGGGCCAACTATGGCTACACCTTC. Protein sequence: CASSQAGANYGYTF.

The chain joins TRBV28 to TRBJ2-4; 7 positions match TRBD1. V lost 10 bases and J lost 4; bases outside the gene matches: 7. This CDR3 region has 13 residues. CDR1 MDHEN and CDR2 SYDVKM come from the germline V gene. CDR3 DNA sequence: TGTGCCACCCTACTCAGGGGGAAAAACATTCAGTACTTC. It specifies CATLLRGKNIQYF. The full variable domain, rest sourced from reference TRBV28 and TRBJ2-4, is DVKVTQSSRYLVKRTGEKVFLECVQDMDHENMFWYRQDPGLGLRLIYFSYDVKMKEKGDIPEGYSVSREKKERFSLILESASTNQTSMYLCATLLRGKNIQYFGAGTRLSVL.

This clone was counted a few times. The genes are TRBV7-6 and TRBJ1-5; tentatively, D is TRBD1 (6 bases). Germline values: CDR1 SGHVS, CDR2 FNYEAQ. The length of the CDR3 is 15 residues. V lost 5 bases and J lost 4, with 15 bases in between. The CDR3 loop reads CASSPFGGANQPQHF. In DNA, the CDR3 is TGTGCCAGCAGCCCGTTCGGGGGGGCAAATCAGCCCCAGCATTTT.

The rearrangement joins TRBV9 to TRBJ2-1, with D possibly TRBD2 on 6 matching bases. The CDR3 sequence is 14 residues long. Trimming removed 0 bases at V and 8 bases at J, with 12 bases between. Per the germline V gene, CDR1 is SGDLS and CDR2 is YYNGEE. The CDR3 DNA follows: TGTGCCAGCAGCGTAGGGGGCTGGGGGGATGAGCAGTTCTTC. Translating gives CASSVGGWGDEQFF.

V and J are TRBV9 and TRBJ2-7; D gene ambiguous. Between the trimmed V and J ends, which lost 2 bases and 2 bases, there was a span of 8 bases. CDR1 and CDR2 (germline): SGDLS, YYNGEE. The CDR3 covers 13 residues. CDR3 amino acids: CASSVDTAYEQYF. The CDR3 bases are TGTGCCAGCAGCGTCGACACGGCCTACGAGCAGTACTTC.

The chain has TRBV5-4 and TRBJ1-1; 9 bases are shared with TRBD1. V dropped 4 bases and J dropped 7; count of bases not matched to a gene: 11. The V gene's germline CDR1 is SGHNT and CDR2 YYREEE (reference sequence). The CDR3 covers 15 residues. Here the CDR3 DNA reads TGTGCCAGCAGCAAAGGGAGGGACAGGGATAATGAAGCTTTCTTT. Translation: CASSKGRDRDNEAFF.

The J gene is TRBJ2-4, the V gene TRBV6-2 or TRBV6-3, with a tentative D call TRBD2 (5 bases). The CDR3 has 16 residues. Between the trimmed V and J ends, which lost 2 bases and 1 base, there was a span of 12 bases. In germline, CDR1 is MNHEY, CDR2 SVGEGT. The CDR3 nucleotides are TGTGCCAGCAGTTACCGAGCGGACCTGGCCAAAAACATTCAGTACTTC. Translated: CASSYRADLAKNIQYF.

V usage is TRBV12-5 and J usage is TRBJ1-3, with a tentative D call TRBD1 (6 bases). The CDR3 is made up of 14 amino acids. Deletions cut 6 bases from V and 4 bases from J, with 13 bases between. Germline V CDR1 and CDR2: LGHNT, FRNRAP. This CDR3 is CASGQDSIGNTIYF. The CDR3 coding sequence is TGTGCTAGTGGCCAGGACAGCATCGGAAACACCATATATTTT.

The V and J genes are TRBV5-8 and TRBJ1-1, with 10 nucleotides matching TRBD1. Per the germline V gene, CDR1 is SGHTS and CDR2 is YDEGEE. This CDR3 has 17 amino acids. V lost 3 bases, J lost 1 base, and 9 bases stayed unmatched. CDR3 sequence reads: CASSSRDRGLENTEAFF. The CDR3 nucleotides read TGTGCCAGCAGCTCCCGGGACAGGGGCCTCGAGAACACTGAAGCTTTCTTT.

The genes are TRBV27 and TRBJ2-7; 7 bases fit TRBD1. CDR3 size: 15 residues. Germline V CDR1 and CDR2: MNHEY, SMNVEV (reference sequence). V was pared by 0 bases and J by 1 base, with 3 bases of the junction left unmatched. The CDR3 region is CASSLSGTVSYEQYF. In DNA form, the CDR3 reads TGTGCCAGCAGTTTATCAGGGACAGTTTCCTACGAGCAGTACTTC.

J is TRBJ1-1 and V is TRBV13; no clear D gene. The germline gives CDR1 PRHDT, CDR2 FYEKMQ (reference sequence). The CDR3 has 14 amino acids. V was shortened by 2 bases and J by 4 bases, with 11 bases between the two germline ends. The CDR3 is CASSLLNGGTEAFF. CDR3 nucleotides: TGTGCCAGCAGCTTATTAAACGGAGGCACTGAAGCTTTCTTT. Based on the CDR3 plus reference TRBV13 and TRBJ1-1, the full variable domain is AAGVIQSPRHLIKEKRETATLKCYPIPRHDTVYWYQQGPGQDPQFLISFYEKMQSDKGSIPDRFSAQQFSDYHSELNMSSLELGDSALYFCASSLLNGGTEAFFGQGTRLTVV.

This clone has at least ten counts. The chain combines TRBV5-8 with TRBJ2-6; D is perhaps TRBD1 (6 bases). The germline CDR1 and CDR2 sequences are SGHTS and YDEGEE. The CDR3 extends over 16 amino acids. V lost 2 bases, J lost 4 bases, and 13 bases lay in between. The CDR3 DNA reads TGTGCCAGCAGCTTTCCGAGGGGGACCGGGGCCAACGTCCTGACTTTC. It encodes CASSFPRGTGANVLTF.

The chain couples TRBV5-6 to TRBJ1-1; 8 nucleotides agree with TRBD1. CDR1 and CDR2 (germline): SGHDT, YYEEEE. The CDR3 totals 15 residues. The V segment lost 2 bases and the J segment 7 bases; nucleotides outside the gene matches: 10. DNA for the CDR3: TGTGCCAGCAGCTTTGGACAGGGCGCCTTAAATGAAGCTTTCTTT. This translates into CASSFGQGALNEAFF.